This record concerns one T cell receptor (beta chain) sequence. Donors consisted of healthy bone marrow donors. The CDR3 is made up of 19 amino acids. J lost 0 bases, V lost 0 bases, and 12 bases had no gene match. Germline CDR1 is SGHNT and CDR2 is YYREEE (reference sequence). The data stem from a study of cytomegalovirus exposure and HLA in healthy donors. The PCR contained 60 Vbeta and 13 Jbeta primers. Sequencing used immunoSEQ multiplex PCR; TCRdb keeps in-frame clones, though not all of them. The data contain around 200,000 clones, 60% to 85% of them seen just once; the ten biggest clones take up roughly 15%.

Input material: PBMCs. The source is a man aged 35 to 55 in good health and CMV-seronegative. This chain links TRBV5-4 with TRBJ1-2; 9 bases are shared with TRBD1. The CDR3 nucleotides read TGTGCCAGCAGCTTGGGGGGTTGGGCGACAGGGGGGACTAACTATGGCTACACCTTC. The encoded protein is CASSLGGWATGGTNYGYTF.